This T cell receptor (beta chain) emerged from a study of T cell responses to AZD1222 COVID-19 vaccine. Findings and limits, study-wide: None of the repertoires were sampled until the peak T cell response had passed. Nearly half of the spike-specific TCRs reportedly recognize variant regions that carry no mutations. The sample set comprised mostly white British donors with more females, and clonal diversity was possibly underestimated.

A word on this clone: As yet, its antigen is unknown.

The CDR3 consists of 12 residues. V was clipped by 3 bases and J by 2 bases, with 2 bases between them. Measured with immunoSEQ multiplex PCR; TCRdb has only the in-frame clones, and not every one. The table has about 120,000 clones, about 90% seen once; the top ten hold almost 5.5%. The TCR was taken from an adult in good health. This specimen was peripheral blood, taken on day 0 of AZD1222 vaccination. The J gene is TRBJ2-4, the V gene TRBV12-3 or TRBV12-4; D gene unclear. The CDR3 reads CASSFSKNIQYF. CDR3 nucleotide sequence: TGTGCCAGCAGTTTTTCCAAAAACATTCAGTACTTC.